A single sample is the source of the 29 T cell receptor beta chains below, sequenced in a study of T-cell reconstitution after alpha-beta-depleted transplantation in children (dated by TCRdb to between 2015 and 2016). Receptor libraries were prepared by PCR. Sequencer: Illumina HiSeq 2500. To normalize quantification of the TCRbeta repertoire, the TCR libraries were built with molecular barcoding that relied on unique molecular identifiers. The public reads were reprocessed in TCRdb via fastp at Q25 and MiXCR, keeping in-frame beta chains. When rows share a CDR3 protein, they turn into one entry using the most common DNA and genes. Within this sample are about 48,000 distinct CDR3 sequences, with 5.8% of them counted one time only. The top ten constitute about 30% of the sample. What this sample's time point label stands for: day 60 (about 2 months) after transplantation. Interpreted using the paper, the treatment or condition label stands for: allogeneic hematopoietic cell transplantation with graft depleted of TCRalphabeta T cells and CD19 B cells.

The specimen was PBMCs, mostly from graft donor cells, collected 60 days after TCRalphabeta/CD19-depleted stem cell transplant. The receptors originated from a female patient between 2 and 10 years old who had a stem cell transplant for aplastic anemia, so the T cells may come from the graft donor.

The table lists this clonotype with a count of one. This chain links TRBV9 with TRBJ2-2, with 7 positions matching TRBD1. There are 15 residues in the CDR3. In germline, CDR1 is SGDLS, CDR2 YYNGEE. The V gene end was trimmed by 0 bases and the J gene end by 4 bases; junction bases not matched to a gene: 3. CDR3 DNA: TGTGCCAGCAGCGTAGAACCAGGGGGCACCGGGGAGCTGTTTTTT. Translated, it gives CASSVEPGGTGELFF.

This clonotype was seen at least ten times. The V call is TRBV12-3 or TRBV12-4, the J call TRBJ2-2; D is unclear. The CDR3 runs to 13 residues. V gave up 5 bases and J gave up 1 base, with 5 bases separating them. The CDR3 sequence: CASSRLNTGELFF. In DNA, the CDR3 is TGTGCCAGCAGTAGACTGAACACCGGGGAGCTGTTTTTT.

Many counts were recorded for this clonotype. The V call is TRBV28, the J call TRBJ2-7; no firm D call. V gave up 3 bases and J gave up 5 bases, with 11 bases separating them. The germline V gene has CDR1 MDHEN and CDR2 SYDVKM. The CDR3 extends over 13 amino acids. CDR3 DNA: TGTGCCAGCAGTTTGGCCCATGAGGACGAGCAGTACGTC. Translated: CASSLAHEDEQYV.

This clonotype was counted a few times. The CDR3 reads CASSFLSGTSTDTQYF. In DNA form, the CDR3 reads TGTGCCAGCAGCTTCCTCAGCGGGACTAGCACAGATACGCAGTATTTT. The chain recombines TRBV11-2 with TRBJ2-3, with 7 bases aligning to TRBD2. V lost 3 bases and J lost 0; bases outside the gene matches: 6. The CDR3 totals 16 residues. Germline V gives CDR1 SGHAT, CDR2 FQNNGV.

This clonotype has at least ten counts. The chain joins TRBV6-4 to TRBJ2-1; 8 nucleotides align to TRBD1. CDR3 length equals 16 residues. Germline CDR1 and CDR2: MRHNA and SNTAGT. With V trimmed by 2 bases and J by 7 bases, 10 bases remained unmatched. CDR3 sequence reads: CASSDGTGKTLNEQFF. The CDR3 DNA follows: TGTGCCAGCAGTGACGGGACAGGAAAGACTTTAAATGAGCAGTTCTTC.

This clonotype ranks as medium-sized. The CDR3 spells CATGLGREQYF. In DNA, the CDR3 is TGTGCCACGGGATTGGGGAGGGAGCAGTACTTC. This chain connects TRBV7-2 to TRBJ2-7; D possibly corresponds to TRBD2 (6 bases). Germline loops: CDR1 SGHTA, CDR2 FQGNSA. Trimming stripped 10 bases from V and 7 bases from J, with 14 bases between. The CDR3 spans 11 residues.

This clonotype came up many times. The rearrangement uses TRBV3-1 and TRBJ2-5; D remains ambiguous. The CDR3 runs 11 residues. The V gene's germline CDR1 is LGHDT and CDR2 YNNKEL (reference sequence). V was clipped by 6 bases and J by 3 bases, with 5 bases between them. CDR3 nucleotide sequence: TGTGCCAGCAGTTCGAAAGAGACCCAGTACTTC. Translation: CASSSKETQYF.

This clonotype came up a few times. The chain is built from TRBV18 and TRBJ2-2; D is possibly TRBD2 (6 bases). Germline CDR1 and CDR2: KGHSH and LQKENI. CDR3 size: 15 residues. With 6 bases removed from V and 2 bases from J, the gap between germline ends came to 13 bases. This CDR3 reads CASSLGLINTGELFF. The CDR3 DNA reads as TGTGCCAGCTCTCTGGGACTCATTAACACCGGGGAGCTGTTTTTT.

This clonotype was found many times. This chain connects TRBV14 to TRBJ2-1; possibly TRBD2 for D (6 bases). This CDR3 is 15 amino acids long. Trimming stripped 0 bases from V and 6 bases from J, with 12 bases between. Germline V CDR1 and CDR2: SGHDN, FVKESK. This CDR3 is CASSQERRRVNEQFF. The CDR3 DNA reads as TGTGCCAGCAGCCAAGAGAGGCGGAGGGTCAATGAGCAGTTCTTC.

This clonotype was found many times. This chain uses TRBV6-1 with TRBJ2-7, with TRBD1 identical over 8 bases. This CDR3 has 13 amino acids. Germline assignment: CDR1 MNHNS and CDR2 SASEGT. The V segment lost 6 bases and the J segment 7 bases; nucleotides outside the gene matches: 8. The CDR3 nucleotides are TGTGCCAGCAGACTCGGACAGGGAACAGAGCAGTACTTC. Protein product: CASRLGQGTEQYF.

This clonotype came up a few times. In DNA form, the CDR3 reads TGTGCCAGCAGCTCACGGACAGGAACAGATACGCAGTATTTT. Translated, it gives CASSSRTGTDTQYF. V gene TRBV3-1 combines with J gene TRBJ2-3; 7 bases agree with TRBD1. V shed 5 bases, J shed 3 bases, and the junction held 5 bases outside the gene matches. Germline values: CDR1 LGHDT, CDR2 YNNKEL (reference sequence). The CDR3 contains 14 residues.

This clonotype was counted a few times. This chain uses TRBV29-1 with TRBJ2-1, with TRBD2 matching 12 bases. The CDR3 is 17 amino acids. V dropped 5 bases and J dropped 4; count of bases not matched to a gene: 12. The germline V gene has CDR1 SQVTM and CDR2 ANQGSEA. This chain's CDR3 is CSVPAFPSGGGYNEQFF. The DNA for the CDR3 is TGCAGCGTTCCCGCATTCCCTAGCGGGGGGGGATACAATGAGCAGTTCTTC.

This clonotype was seen ten or more times. The chain joins TRBV6-5 to TRBJ2-7; 8 positions agree with TRBD2. CDR1 MNHEY and CDR2 SVGAGI come from the germline V gene. The CDR3 is made up of 19 amino acids. V was clipped by 0 bases and J by 3 bases; unmatched bases: 16. The CDR3 DNA reads as TGTGCCAGCAGTTACTCGCCCCTCCCTCCGGGACTAGGAATCTACGAGCAGTACTTC. This translates into CASSYSPLPPGLGIYEQYF.

This clonotype was seen many times. This chain links TRBV7-8 with TRBJ2-7, with D possibly TRBD2 on 6 matching bases. V gave up 6 bases and J gave up 3 bases, with 18 bases separating them. From germline, CDR1 is SGHVS and CDR2 FQNEAQ. The CDR3 has 15 amino acids. The DNA of the CDR3 is TGTGCCAGCAGTCAAACCGGGACTGGGCTCTACGAGCAGTACTTC. It yields the protein CASSQTGTGLYEQYF.

This clonotype was counted many times. V usage is TRBV3-1 and J usage is TRBJ2-5, with D unclear. Germline values: CDR1 LGHDT, CDR2 YNNKEL (reference sequence). Trimming stripped 0 bases from V and 5 bases from J, with 10 bases between. The CDR3 contains 14 residues. The CDR3: CASSQDGSRETQYF. The CDR3 DNA sequence: TGTGCCAGCAGCCAAGACGGCAGCAGGGAGACCCAGTACTTC.

The sample holds many counts of this clonotype. The chain combines TRBV5-1 with TRBJ2-3; D remains ambiguous. This CDR3 spans 15 amino acids. With 7 bases removed from V and 1 base from J, the gap between germline ends came to 16 bases. The V gene's germline CDR1 is SGHRS and CDR2 YFSETQ. CDR3 nucleotide sequence: TGCGCCAGCCTCGTAGGGCTAGGCGGCACAGATACGCAGTATTTT. As protein: CASLVGLGGTDTQYF.

This clonotype was observed many times. The genes are TRBV5-1 and TRBJ2-7, with D perhaps TRBD1 or TRBD2 (5 bases each). Trimming cost V 0 bases and J 0 bases, with 22 bases left between them. Per germline, CDR1 SGHRS and CDR2 YFSETQ. The CDR3 is made up of 19 amino acids. CDR3 region: CASSLGGLPGTPSSYEQYF. DNA of the CDR3: TGCGCCAGCAGCTTGGGGGGCCTACCGGGGACGCCGAGCTCCTACGAGCAGTACTTC.

This clonotype showed up many times. This chain uses TRBV5-1 with TRBJ2-5, with D hard to call. Germline CDR1 and CDR2: SGHRS and YFSETQ. V lost 3 bases and J lost 4, with 10 bases in between. The CDR3 extends over 13 amino acids. Here the CDR3 reads CASSSPPLETQYF. In nucleotides, the CDR3 is TGCGCCAGCAGCTCTCCACCCTTAGAGACCCAGTACTTC.

This clonotype turned up a few times. This chain joins TRBV24-1 and TRBJ2-5, with unresolved D. V lost 7 bases to trimming and J lost 0 bases, with 2 bases between them. Germline CDR1 KGHDR, CDR2 SFDVKD. The CDR3 length is 11 residues. The chain's CDR3 is CATSNQETQYF. CDR3 coding DNA: TGTGCCACCAGCAACCAAGAGACCCAGTACTTC.

This clonotype was recorded many times. For the CDR3, the DNA is TGTGCCAGCAGCGTAGGAGGACGGGGCCGGCGAGAGACCCAGTACTTC. Translated: CASSVGGRGRRETQYF. V is TRBV9 and J is TRBJ2-5; tentatively, D is TRBD1 or TRBD2 (5 bases each). CDR3 size: 16 residues. Trimming shortened V by 0 bases and J by 4 bases, and 16 bases separated the two germline ends. In germline, CDR1 is SGDLS, CDR2 YYNGEE.

This clonotype showed up many times. J is TRBJ1-2 and V is TRBV5-1; TRBD1 matches 8 bases. J gave up 5 bases and V 0 bases, and 3 bases lay outside the gene matches. The CDR3 covers 14 residues. Germline-derived CDR1 and CDR2 are SGHRS and YFSETQ. The CDR3 sequence is CASSLVGQVYGYTF. The CDR3 DNA is TGCGCCAGCAGCTTGGTGGGACAGGTTTATGGCTACACCTTC. The full variable domain, with the rest looked up from reference TRBV5-1 and TRBJ1-2, is KAGVTQTPRYLIKTRGQQVTLSCSPISGHRSVSWYQQTPGQGLQFLFEYFSETQRNKGNFPGRFSGRQFSNSRSEMNVSTLELGDSALYLCASSLVGQVYGYTFGSGTRLTVV.

This clonotype has more than one count but fewer than ten. The chain combines TRBV30 with TRBJ2-4; D call uncertain. The germline V gene encodes CDR1 GTSNPN and CDR2 SVGIG (reference sequence). Trimming stripped 2 bases from V and 5 bases from J, with 13 bases between. There are 14 residues in the CDR3. CDR3 region: CAWSPPLTQNIQYF. The CDR3 bases are TGTGCCTGGAGTCCCCCCCTGACGCAAAACATTCAGTACTTC.

This clonotype was seen at least ten times. The V call is TRBV12-3 or TRBV12-4, the J call TRBJ1-3, with D possibly being TRBD1 (6 bases). V was trimmed by 7 bases and J by 0 bases, leaving 16 bases between them. This CDR3 is 16 amino acids long. CDR3 sequence: CASIKDRRRSGNTIYF. In DNA, the CDR3 is TGTGCCAGCATTAAAGACAGGCGTCGCTCTGGAAACACCATATATTTT.

This clonotype has ten or more counts. V gene TRBV7-8 combines with J gene TRBJ2-2, with TRBD2 as a possible D gene (6 bases). This CDR3 spans 15 amino acids. CDR1 and CDR2 from the germline V gene are SGHVS and FQNEAQ. V shed 6 bases and J shed 0 bases, with 11 bases lying between them. CDR3 sequence (DNA): TGTGCCAGCAGGATAGCGGAAGCGAACACCGGGGAGCTGTTTTTT. Translating it yields CASRIAEANTGELFF.

Only a few counts were recorded for this clonotype. An end of the junction does not agree with germline; a read error may underlie this. This chain joins TRBV30 and TRBJ2-1, with D possibly being TRBD1 (6 bases). The CDR3 loop spans 10 amino acids. Germline V gene lookup returns CDR1 GTSNPN and CDR2 SVGIG (reference sequence). The CDR3: CAWSGGQHFF. CDR3 nucleotide sequence: TGTGCCTGGAGTGGAGGACAGCATTTCTTC.

This clonotype was counted ten times or more. The CDR3 coding sequence is TGTGCCAGCTCACCAATCCGACAGGGTAAGGCCTACGAGCAGTACTTC. It translates to CASSPIRQGKAYEQYF. This chain joins TRBV18 and TRBJ2-7, with 7 bases matching TRBD1. The germline gives CDR1 KGHSH, CDR2 LQKENI. The CDR3 runs 16 residues. V was clipped by 2 bases and J by 2 bases; unmatched bases: 9.

Ten or more counts support this clonotype. The J gene is TRBJ2-7, the V gene TRBV28; the D is unclear. The CDR3 spans 13 residues. Looked up from germline, CDR1 is MDHEN and CDR2 is SYDVKM. Trimming took off 5 bases at V and 6 bases at J, with 14 bases between the two ends. The CDR3 DNA is TGTGCCAGCAGTAGACCGATGCCCCTCGAGCAGTACTTC. Its protein is CASSRPMPLEQYF.

This clonotype was seen many times. This chain joins TRBV3-1 and TRBJ2-1, with 14 nucleotides matching TRBD2. Unmatched junction bases numbered 9, after V lost 4 bases and J lost 7 bases. Per germline, CDR1 LGHDT and CDR2 YNNKEL (reference sequence). The CDR3 is 17 amino acids. This chain's CDR3 is CASSLRLAGGPGNEQFF. CDR3 sequence (DNA): TGTGCCAGCAGCCTTCGACTAGCGGGAGGGCCGGGGAATGAGCAGTTCTTC.

This clonotype was observed many times. The chain combines TRBV7-8 with TRBJ2-2; the D is unclear. The V gene's germline CDR1 is SGHVS and CDR2 FQNEAQ. The V gene lost 1 base and the J gene lost 3 bases, with 3 bases spanning the gap. This CDR3 has 13 residues. The CDR3 nucleotides read TGTGCCAGCAGCTTAGTGGACACCGGGGAGCTGTTTTTT. Translation gives CASSLVDTGELFF.